Presented here are 28 T cell receptor beta chains from one specimen sequenced in a study of blood T cell repertoires in COVID-19. TCRdb's copy holds only in-frame clones and misses some; the assay was immunoSEQ multiplex PCR. The sample shows roughly 260,000 clones, roughly nine tenths of them seen only once. Sequenced sample: PBMCs or T cells enriched from blood (not recorded which). These receptors all come from a young woman who had recovered from COVID-19.

The chain joins TRBV3-1 (or the pseudogene TRBV3-2) to TRBJ2-7; 10 bases are shared with TRBD2. V shed 1 base, J shed 2 bases, and the junction held 5 bases outside the gene matches. CDR3 length equals 16 residues. Germline V gene data show CDR1 as LGHDT and CDR2 as YNNKEL (reference sequence). The CDR3 coding sequence is TGTGCCAGCAGCCAAGGGCTAGCGGGGGCCGCCTACGAGCAGTACTTC. Its translation is CASSQGLAGAAYEQYF.

This clone was observed a handful of times. This chain connects TRBV9 to TRBJ1-3, with TRBD1 matching over 7 bases. Germline-derived CDR1 and CDR2 are SGDLS and YYNGEE. The ends lost 3 bases at V and 1 base at J; junction bases unmatched: 1. This CDR3 is 14 amino acids long. In DNA form, the CDR3 reads TGTGCCAGCAGCGCAGGGGGTTCTGGAAACACCATATATTTT. This encodes CASSAGGSGNTIYF. The full variable domain, completed using reference TRBV9 and TRBJ1-3, is DSGVTQTPKHLITATGQRVTLRCSPRSGDLSVYWYQQSLDQGLQFLIQYYNGEERAKGNILERFSAQQFPDLHSELNLSSLELGDSALYFCASSAGGSGNTIYFGEGSWLTVV.

The chain links TRBV3-1 (or the pseudogene TRBV3-2) to TRBJ1-1, with D uncertain. CDR3 length: 15 amino acids. Trimming took off 4 bases at V and 0 bases at J, with 12 bases between the two ends. CDR1 is LGHDT and CDR2 is YNNKEL in the germline V gene (reference sequence). In DNA form, the CDR3 reads TGTGCCAGCAGCCGAAGAGAGGGTCTGAACACTGAAGCTTTCTTT. Translation gives CASSRREGLNTEAFF.

This clone was observed a single time. The V and J genes are TRBV5-1 and TRBJ1-4, with D perhaps matching TRBD1 (5 bases). Per germline, CDR1 SGHRS and CDR2 YFSETQ. V lost 7 bases and J 2 bases, leaving 9 bases between the germline ends. The CDR3 runs 13 residues. The CDR3 nucleotides read TGCGCCAGCCGGGGGATTACTAATGAAAAACTGTTTTTT. Translating gives CASRGITNEKLFF.

J is TRBJ1-3 and V is TRBV25-1; the match to TRBD1 covers 7 bases. V lost 6 bases to trimming and J lost 4 bases; unmatched junction nucleotides: 6. The CDR3 runs 14 residues. The V gene's germline CDR1 is MGHDK and CDR2 SYGVNS. The CDR3 here is CASSRRTGGNTIYF. The CDR3 DNA reads as TGTGCCAGCAGCCGAAGGACAGGAGGAAACACCATATATTTT.

The CDR3 nucleotides are TGTGCCAGCAGCTCATTAGCGGGGGGGGGCTCCTACAATGAGCAGTTCTTC. Translation gives CASSSLAGGGSYNEQFF. The genes are TRBV3-1 (or the pseudogene TRBV3-2) and TRBJ2-1, with TRBD2 matching over 11 bases. CDR1 is LGHDT, CDR2 YNNKEL, per germline (reference sequence). The ends lost 5 bases at V and 0 bases at J; junction bases unmatched: 6. The CDR3 has 17 amino acids.

CDR3 DNA: TGTGCCAGCAGCGTCGCGGGACAGGGGGGTAGCTCCTACGAGCAGTACTTC. It is translated as CASSVAGQGGSSYEQYF. This chain joins TRBV9 and TRBJ2-7, with 11 bases lining up with TRBD1. Per germline, CDR1 SGDLS and CDR2 YYNGEE. The CDR3 is made up of 17 amino acids. The ends lost 2 bases at V and 0 bases at J; junction bases unmatched: 7. The entire variable domain, with the rest obtained from reference TRBV9 and TRBJ2-7, is as follows: DSGVTQTPKHLITATGQRVTLRCSPRSGDLSVYWYQQSLDQGLQFLIQYYNGEERAKGNILERFSAQQFPDLHSELNLSSLELGDSALYFCASSVAGQGGSSYEQYFGPGTRLTVT.

The chain employs TRBV10-2 and TRBJ1-1, with D perhaps matching TRBD1 (5 bases). Germline values: CDR1 WSHSY, CDR2 SAAADI. CDR3 length: 13 residues. Trimming removed 8 bases at V and 5 bases at J, with 15 bases between. This CDR3 reads CASGARVGTEAFF. The CDR3 coding sequence is TGCGCCAGCGGGGCCCGAGTAGGGACTGAAGCTTTCTTT.

This clone was observed once. The rearrangement links TRBV5-1 to TRBJ1-4, with a possible D match to TRBD1 (5 bases). The CDR3 runs to 14 residues. Germline CDR1 reads SGHRS; CDR2 reads YFSETQ. The V gene lost 5 bases and the J gene lost 4 bases, with 12 bases spanning the gap. In nucleotides, the CDR3 is TGCGCCAGCAGTCGTGACAGCCTTAATGAAAAACTGTTTTTT. It encodes CASSRDSLNEKLFF.

The V call is TRBV7-9, the J call TRBJ2-1, with 10 bases matching TRBD2. The CDR3 extends over 16 amino acids. The V gene's germline CDR1 is SEHNR and CDR2 FQNEAQ (reference sequence). V shed 4 bases and J 4 bases; nucleotides not matched to a gene: 7. The CDR3: CASSSTSGIAYNEQFF. In nucleotides, the CDR3 is TGTGCCAGCAGCTCTACTAGCGGGATCGCATACAATGAGCAGTTCTTC. The entire variable domain, with the rest obtained from reference TRBV7-9 and TRBJ2-1, is as follows: DTGVSQNPRHKITKRGQNVTFRCDPISEHNRLYWYRQTLGQGPEFLTYFQNEAQLEKSRLLSDRFSAERPKGSFSTLEIQRTEQGDSAMYLCASSSTSGIAYNEQFFGPGTRLTVL.

The CDR3 spells CASSSRAGELETQYF. In nucleotides, the CDR3 is TGTGCCAGCAGCTCCCGAGCGGGAGAGTTGGAGACCCAGTACTTC. The rearrangement links TRBV9 to TRBJ2-5; TRBD2 matches at 8 bases. CDR1 SGDLS and CDR2 YYNGEE come from the germline V gene. The CDR3 sequence is 15 residues long. The ends lost 4 bases at V and 5 bases at J; junction bases unmatched: 10.

J is TRBJ1-6 and V is TRBV2, with TRBD1 as a possible D gene (5 bases). Germline loops: CDR1 SNHLY, CDR2 FYNNEI. Trimming left V 10 bases short and J 6 bases short, with 10 bases between. CDR3 length equals 12 residues. As DNA, the CDR3 is TGTGCCAACCGACAGATTAATTCACCCCTCCACTTT. This translates into CANRQINSPLHF.

This chain connects TRBV27 to TRBJ1-2; 8 bases agree with TRBD1. Trimming removed 7 bases from V and 4 bases from J; junction bases left unmatched: 11. The CDR3 loop spans 15 amino acids. Germline V CDR1 and CDR2: MNHEY, SMNVEV (reference sequence). CDR3: CASKSLGQGLYGYTF. CDR3 bases: TGTGCCAGCAAATCACTCGGACAGGGCCTCTATGGCTACACCTTC.

The chain recombines TRBV3-1 (or the pseudogene TRBV3-2) with TRBJ1-2; D is undetermined. Trimming took 1 base from V and 8 from J, leaving 17 bases between them. CDR1 is LGHDT, CDR2 YNNKEL, per germline (reference sequence). The CDR3 runs 15 residues. DNA for the CDR3: TGTGCCAGCAGCCAAGTCCTAACCCCCTTCGAGGGCTACACCTTC. The encoded protein is CASSQVLTPFEGYTF.

V usage is TRBV5-4 and J usage is TRBJ2-2, with a possible D match to TRBD2 (6 bases). V was shortened by 4 bases and J by 3 bases, with 10 bases between the two germline ends. Germline CDR1 reads SGHNT; CDR2 reads YYREEE (reference sequence). The CDR3 consists of 14 residues. The CDR3 coding sequence is TGTGCCAGCAGCGGAGGGACGTACACCGGGGAGCTGTTTTTT. Protein sequence: CASSGGTYTGELFF.

In this sample, this clone turned up once. V and J are TRBV5-1 and TRBJ2-7, with D perhaps matching TRBD2 (5 bases). Deletions cut 2 bases from V and 0 bases from J, with 6 bases between. This CDR3 has 13 residues. Looked up from germline, CDR1 is SGHRS and CDR2 is YFSETQ. CDR3 coding DNA: TGCGCCAGCAGCTTTGGGAGCTCCTACGAGCAGTACTTC. Its protein product is CASSFGSSYEQYF.

The gene calls are TRBV2 and TRBJ2-2; a possible D gene is TRBD2 (7 bases). The ends were cut back, 7 bases at V and 7 bases at J, with 19 bases in the middle. CDR3 length: 15 amino acids. Looked up from germline, CDR1 is SNHLY and CDR2 is FYNNEI. The CDR3 sequence is CASKTWGGAGGELFF. The CDR3 DNA reads TGTGCCAGCAAGACATGGGGGGGCGCAGGCGGGGAGCTGTTTTTT.

The chain combines TRBV7-6 with TRBJ2-5; D possibly corresponds to TRBD1 (6 bases). There are 14 residues in the CDR3. In germline, CDR1 is SGHVS, CDR2 FNYEAQ. V lost 4 bases, J lost 4 bases, and 13 bases lay in between. As DNA, the CDR3 is TGTGCCAGCAGCTCCACAGGGTTGGGAGAGACCCAGTACTTC. Its protein product is CASSSTGLGETQYF.

The chain carries TRBV6-2 or TRBV6-3 and TRBJ2-7; D may be TRBD2 (5 bases). V was cut by 4 bases and J by 5 bases, with 12 bases left in between. Germline assignment: CDR1 MNHEY and CDR2 SVGEGT. The CDR3 covers 13 residues. The DNA for the CDR3 is TGTGCCAGCAGTTCGAGCGGCCTTGACGAGCAGTACTTC. Translation gives CASSSSGLDEQYF.

The gene calls are TRBV18 and TRBJ1-1; no clear D gene. With 0 bases removed from V and 1 base from J, the gap between germline ends came to 6 bases. Germline CDR1 is KGHSH and CDR2 is LQKENI. The length of the CDR3 is 14 residues. CDR3 protein: CASSPPGSNTEAFF. The CDR3 DNA sequence: TGTGCCAGCTCACCACCCGGTTCGAACACTGAAGCTTTCTTT.

The chain combines TRBV7-9 with TRBJ1-2; the D gene is possibly TRBD1 (6 bases). V was shortened by 4 bases and J by 6 bases, with 15 bases between the two germline ends. Per the germline V gene, CDR1 is SEHNR and CDR2 is FQNEAQ (reference sequence). The CDR3 has 14 residues. The CDR3 DNA sequence: TGTGCCAGCAGCTCCCAAGGGGGGAGGGATGGCTACACCTTC. Its translation is CASSSQGGRDGYTF.

The chain has TRBV7-9 and TRBJ2-1; no reliable D call. Trimming took off 0 bases at V and 4 bases at J, with 10 bases between the two ends. Germline assignment: CDR1 SEHNR and CDR2 FQNEAQ (reference sequence). This CDR3 has 15 amino acids. The CDR3 sequence: CASSLAGDGYNEQFF. The CDR3 region has the DNA TGTGCCAGCAGCTTAGCCGGAGACGGATACAATGAGCAGTTCTTC.

The rearrangement uses TRBV3-1 (or the pseudogene TRBV3-2) and TRBJ2-7, with TRBD1 matching 8 bases. Germline V gene lookup returns CDR1 LGHDT and CDR2 YNNKEL (reference sequence). After removal of 4 bases from V and 4 bases from J, the junction contained 15 bases not matched to a gene. The CDR3 consists of 17 residues. In nucleotides, the CDR3 is TGTGCCAGCAGCCCCCCGTCGGGCAGGGGGCGCCTTTACGAGCAGTACTTC. Its protein product is CASSPPSGRGRLYEQYF.

The CDR3 spells CASSPFSDRDLVTNYGYTF. The CDR3 DNA reads TGTGCCAGCAGTCCCTTTTCGGACAGGGACTTAGTTACTAACTATGGCTACACCTTC. J is TRBJ1-2 and V is TRBV28; 8 nucleotides agree with TRBD1. Germline V gene lookup returns CDR1 MDHEN and CDR2 SYDVKM. The CDR3 sequence is 19 residues long. V lost 5 bases to trimming and J lost 0 bases; unmatched junction nucleotides: 17.

The chain links TRBV11-2 to TRBJ1-1; the D gene is possibly TRBD1 (6 bases). Germline-derived CDR1 and CDR2 are SGHAT and FQNNGV. V lost 5 bases, J lost 0 bases, and 13 bases lay in between. The CDR3 length is 15 residues. The CDR3 here is CASSAEGTLNTEAFF. CDR3 DNA: TGTGCCAGCAGCGCCGAGGGGACATTGAACACTGAAGCTTTCTTT.

The rearrangement joins TRBV7-6 to TRBJ1-2; D is uncertain. The ends were cut back, 5 bases at V and 4 bases at J, with 23 bases in the middle. Germline CDR1 and CDR2: SGHVS and FNYEAQ. The CDR3 covers 17 residues. The CDR3 DNA sequence: TGTGCCAGCAGCCCATACAAACAGACGGATAGGATCTATGGCTACACCTTC. It is translated as CASSPYKQTDRIYGYTF.

This clone was observed a few times. The gene calls are TRBV28 and TRBJ1-6, with a weak D call TRBD1 (5 bases). Germline V gives CDR1 MDHEN, CDR2 SYDVKM. The CDR3 spans 15 residues. The ends were cut back, 7 bases at V and 7 bases at J, with 17 bases in the middle. The chain's CDR3 is CASNPGAHVNSPLHF. For the CDR3, the DNA is TGTGCCAGCAATCCTGGGGCACACGTAAATTCACCCCTCCACTTT.

The chain joins TRBV19 to TRBJ1-5; TRBD1 agrees at 7 bases. The V gene end was trimmed by 5 bases and the J gene end by 5 bases; junction bases not matched to a gene: 3. Germline loops: CDR1 LNHDA, CDR2 SQIVND (reference sequence). The CDR3 spans 13 residues. This CDR3 is CASSGDRDQPQHF. CDR3 nucleotides: TGTGCCAGTAGTGGGGACAGAGATCAGCCCCAGCATTTT.